The next 5 T cell receptor beta chains were all read from a single sample in a study of neurological immune-mediated disorders. Time point specified: longitudinal time-point 2. From the 5' RACE reads, TCRdb called clonotypes with MiXCR, one entry per CDR3 protein. The data contain around 90,000 distinct CDR3 sequences, under 15% of them singletons. Sequenced material: PBMCs. The receptors were sampled from a female donor with HTLV-1-associated myelopathy (HAM/TSP).

This clonotype was recorded at least ten times. The chain links TRBV12-3 or TRBV12-4 to TRBJ2-7; TRBD1 aligns across 8 bases. The length of the CDR3 is 15 residues. Unmatched junction bases numbered 6, after V lost 5 bases and J lost 0 bases. The CDR3 DNA reads TGTGCCAGCAGTCTAGGGGACAGGAGCTCCTACGAGCAGTACTTC. This translates into CASSLGDRSSYEQYF.

This clonotype was found many times. This chain links TRBV24-1 with TRBJ2-5; 8 bases match TRBD2. The CDR3 runs 14 residues. Germline V lookup: CDR1 KGHDR, CDR2 SFDVKD. The V and J ends lost 6 bases and 5 bases, in that order; junction bases with no gene match: 7. The CDR3 is CATSFRGGAETQYF. Written as DNA, the CDR3 is TGTGCCACCAGTTTTCGGGGGGGCGCGGAGACCCAGTACTTC.

The chain couples TRBV30 to TRBJ1-2; TRBD1 might be the D (5 bases). This CDR3 is built from 13 residues. Germline loops: CDR1 GTSNPN, CDR2 SVGIG (reference sequence). Trimming left V 0 bases short and J 2 bases short, with 7 bases between. The CDR3, as DNA: TGTGCCTGGAGTGTATCAGGGAACTATGGCTACACCTTC. It yields the protein CAWSVSGNYGYTF.

This clonotype was counted ten times or more. V and J are TRBV6-1 and TRBJ1-6; D is undetermined. The CDR3 consists of 12 residues. CDR1 and CDR2 from the germline V gene are MNHNS and SASEGT. The V end lost 6 bases, the J end lost 7 bases, and 7 bases lay between the germline ends. CDR3 DNA: TGTGCCAGCAGAGAGAACAATTCACCCCTCCACTTT. Its protein is CASRENNSPLHF.

In its sample, this clonotype was seen many times. The V gene is TRBV5-1, the J gene TRBJ2-2; D might be TRBD1 (6 bases). With 2 bases removed from V and 0 bases from J, the gap between germline ends came to 14 bases. The CDR3 has 17 residues. Germline lookup yields CDR1 SGHRS and CDR2 YFSETQ. The CDR3, as DNA: TGCGCCAGCAGCTTTCCTAAACAGGGTTCGAACACCGGGGAGCTGTTTTTT. Translated: CASSFPKQGSNTGELFF.